This record concerns one T cell receptor (beta chain) sequence. Its cognate antigen is unknown. The sample belongs to a study of cytomegalovirus exposure and HLA in healthy donors. Per germline, CDR1 SGHRS and CDR2 YFSETQ. Trimming cost V 0 bases and J 0 bases, with 9 bases left between them. This CDR3 is built from 15 residues. Study outcomes and limitations: The study put some 150 TCR beta chains on its list as cytomegalovirus-associated. In a later analysis, an Asian-associated ancestry cluster reportedly showed fewer N-insertions than the roughly 710-donor mean. Among TCR beta chains of equal frequency, HLA-associated ones were more clonally expanded in a later analysis.

PCR employed 60 Vbeta and 13 Jbeta primers. Authors' analysis steps: It was a later analysis that counted about 80 million unique TCR beta chains, of which around 11 million were shared. Method: immunoSEQ multiplex PCR; TCRdb's copy keeps in-frame clones and lacks some. The DNA gave D and trimming, while V, J and clone size come from that table. The sample includes 55,000 to 80,000 clones, roughly four fifths of them seen just once. The TCR originated in a man between 18 and 35 years old in good health and CMV-seronegative. The chain is built from TRBV5-1 and TRBJ1-1, with D hard to call. The sequenced sample was PBMCs. The CDR3 region is CASSLDIRLNTEAFF. The CDR3, as DNA: TGCGCCAGCAGCTTGGATATCCGTTTGAACACTGAAGCTTTCTTT.